The present entry profiles one TCR beta chain with its context. Its cognate antigen has yet to be identified. No qualities accompany the bases; no much larger clone lies one base away. Libraries came from the immunoSEQ multiplex PCR assay. TCRdb's version of the immuneACCESS table is confined to in-frame rearrangements and falls short of the full clone set. An unresolved V gene accounts for under half of the shortfall where checked; the remainder is of unknown origin. For this sample there are 40,000 to 45,000 clones; approximately 94% appear just once. The top ten hold about 0.6% of the sample. From the cysteine up to the phenylalanine, the CDR3 has a length of 16 residues. CDR3 DNA only is kept here, 48 bases in frame from base 1. The junction shows trimming of 5 bases on V and 3 bases on J, plus 17 bases between the germline ends. CDR1 and CDR2 are read off the germline V gene (reference sequence) as LNHDA and SQIVND.

The record originates from a study of T cell changes during pregnancy in multiple sclerosis (dated by TCRdb to about 2019). Context from the whole study: In women with multiple sclerosis, the researchers looked at how the T cell repertoire shifted as pregnancy progressed.

This TCR was sampled from a female donor with multiple sclerosis, enrolled in a pregnancy study. The V and J segments used are TRBV19 and TRBJ1-5; no confident D gene assignment can be made. This material consisted of CD4+ T cells from peripheral blood mononuclear cells, taken in the third trimester of pregnancy. At the DNA level, the sequence is TGTGCCAGTAGTCCCAGTAGAGGGCCAAACAATCAGCCCCAGCATTTT. The resulting protein is CASSPSRGPNNQPQHF.